The 5 T cell receptor beta chains reported below all come from one sample, sequenced in a study of T-cell reconstitution after alpha-beta-depleted transplantation in children. The library targeted TCRbeta and was prepared with unique molecular identifiers. TCRdb called the PCR reads again in MiXCR, with one record for every CDR3 protein. The table records roughly 240,000 distinct CDR3 sequences, roughly 8.2% of them present only once. Sample: PBMCs, mostly from graft donor cells, taken 180 days after TCRalphabeta/CD19-depleted stem cell transplant. Source of these receptors: a male patient aged 5 to 17 who had a stem cell transplant for acute lymphoblastic leukemia, so the T cells may come from the graft donor.

As to this clonotype: Being one base from a much bigger clone, this may be a read error. This rearrangement joins TRBV12-3 or TRBV12-4 to TRBJ2-7, with 10 nucleotides matching TRBD2. This CDR3 has 18 amino acids. The CDR3: CTSSSRGASGSLAYEQYF. The CDR3 bases are TGTACCAGCAGTTCCCGGGGTGCTAGCGGGAGCTTGGCCTACGAGCAGTACTTC.

This clonotype was detected ten times or more. The chain is built from TRBV24-1 and TRBJ2-2; the D is unclear. The CDR3 extends over 13 amino acids. Trimming removed 4 bases from V and 6 bases from J, with 8 bases in between. CDR1 is KGHDR, CDR2 SFDVKD, per germline. This chain's CDR3 is CATSETAPGELFF. In DNA, the CDR3 is TGTGCCACCAGTGAAACAGCGCCCGGGGAGCTGTTTTTT.

This clonotype showed up many times. This chain joins TRBV6-5 and TRBJ2-1; D call uncertain. Deletions cut 2 bases from V and 0 bases from J, with 8 bases between. Germline lookup yields CDR1 MNHEY and CDR2 SVGAGI. The CDR3 spans 15 residues. CDR3 protein: CASSYRVSSYNEQFF. The CDR3 nucleotides are TGTGCCAGCAGTTACAGGGTGAGCTCCTACAATGAGCAGTTCTTC.

This clonotype was counted ten times or more. This chain uses TRBV12-3 or TRBV12-4 with TRBJ2-2; TRBD2 matches 9 bases. This CDR3 is built from 15 residues. After removal of 6 bases from V and 4 bases from J, the junction contained 6 bases not matched to a gene. The CDR3 protein is CASRRAGGGTGELFF. The CDR3 DNA reads TGTGCCAGCAGGCGAGCGGGAGGAGGCACCGGGGAGCTGTTTTTT.

This clonotype was seen ten or more times. V and J are TRBV4-2 and TRBJ2-5; 14 bases fit TRBD2. Germline V gene sequence: CDR1 LGHNA, CDR2 YNFKEQ. The trim removed 0 bases at V and 5 bases at J, leaving 2 bases unmatched. The CDR3 spans 16 residues. CDR3 DNA sequence: TGTGCCAGCAGCCAAGAAGGGACTAGCGGGGGTGAGACCCAGTACTTC. It specifies CASSQEGTSGGETQYF.